The next 15 T cell receptor beta chains were all read from a single sample in a study of blood T cells in healthy people across ages. A second roughly 7 to 12 cycle PCR used barcoded and J-beta primers. TCRdb fed the 5' RACE reads into MiXCR, producing one record per CDR3 protein. Altogether 800,000 or so distinct CDR3 sequences are present, 20% to 25% being singletons, with the ten largest covering 3% to 4.5%. This same sample was also part of a study on T cells of mothers and their children.

What was sequenced was blood. All receptors come from a boy younger than 18 in good health.

This clonotype turned up a few times. The chain links TRBV28 to TRBJ2-7, with 7 bases fitting TRBD1. The J segment lost 2 bases and the V segment lost 5 bases, leaving 12 bases of the junction unmatched. The CDR3 is 16 amino acids. CDR1 is MDHEN, CDR2 SYDVKM, per germline. This chain's CDR3 is CASSTPQGVPPYEQYF. As DNA, the CDR3 is TGTGCCAGCAGTACGCCTCAGGGGGTCCCACCCTACGAGCAGTACTTC.

This rearrangement joins TRBV30 to TRBJ1-2, with 9 nucleotides matching TRBD1. The trim removed 2 bases at V and 3 bases at J, leaving 4 bases unmatched. From germline, CDR1 is GTSNPN and CDR2 SVGIG (reference sequence). The CDR3 is 14 amino acids. The CDR3 sequence: CAWSTGQGDYGYTF. CDR3 sequence (DNA): TGTGCCTGGAGTACGGGACAGGGAGACTATGGCTACACCTTC.

J is TRBJ2-3 and V is TRBV4-1; no clear D. The CDR3 has 16 amino acids. V was cut by 0 bases and J by 1 base, with 11 bases left in between. Germline CDR1 MGHRA, CDR2 YSYEKL. CDR3 sequence: CASSQESQPGTDTQYF. CDR3 DNA sequence: TGCGCCAGCAGCCAAGAATCCCAACCTGGCACAGATACGCAGTATTTT.

The chain employs TRBV7-2 and TRBJ2-5, with D possibly matching TRBD2 (8 bases). The last part of the DNA fits TRBJ2-1 better; the J call may be wrong. This CDR3 spans 16 amino acids. The V gene's germline CDR1 is SGHTA and CDR2 FQGNSA. The CDR3 DNA reads TGTGCCAGCGAAGGGGGCCCTGCGGGGGGTTGGAATGAGCAGTTCTTC. This sequence encodes CASEGGPAGGWNEQFF.

The J gene is TRBJ2-2, the V gene TRBV29-1, with D unclear. Trimming cost V 3 bases and J 0 bases, with 8 bases left between them. This CDR3 region has 14 residues. Looked up from germline, CDR1 is SQVTM and CDR2 is ANQGSEA. In DNA form, the CDR3 reads TGCAGCGTTGAGGAGAGAACGAACACCGGGGAGCTGTTTTTT. Protein sequence: CSVEERTNTGELFF.

Here the CDR3 reads CASSQVVFSQTDTQYF. CDR3 in DNA: TGTGCCAGCAGCCAAGTCGTTTTTTCCCAGACAGATACGCAGTATTTT. The V call is TRBV3-1, the J call TRBJ2-3, with D hard to call. The CDR3 consists of 16 residues. V shed 1 base and J shed 3 bases, with 14 bases lying between them. Germline V gives CDR1 LGHDT, CDR2 YNNKEL (reference sequence).

The table lists this clonotype with many counts. The chain has TRBV29-1 and TRBJ2-5; a weak D match, TRBD1 (6 bases). The CDR3 consists of 12 residues. Germline CDR1 SQVTM, CDR2 ANQGSEA. Trimming took off 5 bases at V and 3 bases at J, with 10 bases between the two ends. The CDR3 coding sequence is TGCAGCGTTTTATCAGGGGAAGAGACCCAGTACTTC. Translation gives CSVLSGEETQYF.

The chain joins TRBV7-9 to TRBJ1-2, with D tentatively TRBD1 (5 bases). V lost 4 bases and J 2 bases, leaving 11 bases between the germline ends. CDR3 size: 14 residues. Germline V CDR1 and CDR2: SEHNR, FQNEAQ (reference sequence). The CDR3 DNA follows: TGTGCCAGCAGCTCGAAAGCAGGGAACTATGGCTACACCTTC. This sequence encodes CASSSKAGNYGYTF.

The chain recombines TRBV29-1 with TRBJ2-1; D is unclear. Deletions cut 3 bases from V and 5 bases from J, with 8 bases between. The CDR3 length is 12 residues. Germline CDR1 is SQVTM and CDR2 is ANQGSEA. CDR3 sequence reads: CSVERGNNEQFF. The CDR3 nucleotides read TGCAGCGTTGAGCGCGGAAACAATGAGCAGTTCTTC.

This clonotype appeared a few times. The chain joins TRBV6-2 or TRBV6-3 to TRBJ1-1, with D possibly TRBD1 on 5 matching bases. The CDR3 contains 13 residues. V gave up 6 bases and J gave up 6 bases, with 14 bases separating them. Per the germline V gene, CDR1 is MNHEY and CDR2 is SVGEGT. In nucleotides, the CDR3 is TGTGCCAGCAGAACCAGGGTAGTCGCTGAAGCTTTCTTT. This encodes CASRTRVVAEAFF.

The V and J genes are TRBV7-9 and TRBJ2-3; D possibly matches TRBD1 or TRBD2 (6 bases each). Germline CDR1 reads SEHNR; CDR2 reads FQNEAQ (reference sequence). Trimming took 5 bases from V and 2 from J, leaving 14 bases between them. The CDR3 consists of 15 residues. CDR3 DNA: TGTGCCAGCAGCCCCGGGGGCGTTCTCACAGATACGCAGTATTTT. Amino acids: CASSPGGVLTDTQYF. Combining the CDR3 with reference TRBV7-9 and TRBJ2-3 gives the whole variable domain DTGVSQNPRHKITKRGQNVTFRCDPISEHNRLYWYRQTLGQGPEFLTYFQNEAQLEKSRLLSDRFSAERPKGSFSTLEIQRTEQGDSAMYLCASSPGGVLTDTQYFGPGTRLTVL.

With respect to this clonotype: A read error may account for a junction end that differs from germline. This chain links TRBV29-1 with TRBJ2-1, with 11 bases that match TRBD2. The germline gives CDR1 SQVTM, CDR2 ANQGSEA. The CDR3 runs 15 residues. DNA for the CDR3: TGCAGCGTGGGGGGACTAGCGGCTACCTACAGTGAGCAGTTCTTC. Protein: CSVGGLAATYSEQFF.

The V and J genes are TRBV28 and TRBJ1-3; tentative D call: TRBD1 (5 bases). The CDR3 contains 13 residues. The V and J ends lost 8 bases and 2 bases respectively, with 10 bases between them. Germline CDR1 MDHEN, CDR2 SYDVKM. The CDR3 coding sequence is TGTGCCAGCGAGGACAACACTGGAAACACCATATATTTT. This translates into CASEDNTGNTIYF.

The V gene is TRBV6-6, the J gene TRBJ2-5; 7 bases align to TRBD1. The DNA end is more similar to TRBJ2-7, so the J call may be wrong. The length of the CDR3 is 14 residues. Per germline, CDR1 MNHNY and CDR2 SVGAGI (reference sequence). DNA for the CDR3: TGTGCCAGCAGTTACGAGGGACAGACCTACGAGCAGTACTTC. Protein product: CASSYEGQTYEQYF.

There are a few counts of this clonotype. The V call is TRBV4-2, the J call TRBJ2-3; the match to TRBD2 covers 11 bases. CDR1 and CDR2 (germline): LGHNA, YNFKEQ. This CDR3 has 16 residues. The V and J ends lost 3 bases and 5 bases, in that order; junction bases with no gene match: 7. CDR3 coding DNA: TGTGCCAGCAGCCAGGGCCTAGCGGGAGGCGGAGATACGCAGTATTTT. Its protein product is CASSQGLAGGGDTQYF.